This is a list of T cell receptor beta chains from one sample in a study of cytomegalovirus exposure and HLA in healthy donors. Assay: immunoSEQ multiplex PCR; the TCRdb copy retains only in-frame clones and omits some. The sample records 130,000 or so clones, roughly 74% being singletons. The sequenced sample was PBMCs. The receptor set was obtained from a man aged 35 to 55 in good health and CMV-seronegative. Both conserved end residues are part of each CDR3. Each record gives: clone size, D gene, J gene, V gene, CDR3 protein, CDR3 DNA. D genes are given only for firm matches. The size of a clone is reported for some rows only, either as once, few or many, or as a class for expanded clones.

>-|TRBD2|TRBJ2-3|TRBV5-1
CASSLGTSGVGQYF
TGCGCCAGCAGCTTGGGGACTAGCGGGGTGGGGCAGTATTTT
>few|-|TRBJ1-6|TRBV28
CASSPGGAESRRPLHF
TGTGCCAGCAGCCCGGGGGGCGCCGAGTCCCGACGGCCCCTCCACTTT
>once|-|TRBJ1-1|TRBV6-5
CASSYFGESAFF
TGTGCCAGCAGTTACTTTGGGGAGTCAGCTTTCTTT
>-|TRBD1|TRBJ1-1|TRBV5-6
CASSRDRGQPNTEAFF
TGTGCCAGCAGCAGGGACAGGGGGCAACCGAACACTGAAGCTTTCTTT
>-|TRBD1|TRBJ1-4|TRBV4-2
CASSPPGGSNEKLFF
TGTGCCAGCAGCCCACCAGGGGGTTCTAATGAAAAACTGTTTTTT
>-|TRBD2|TRBJ2-1|TRBV9
CASSTLTGGLYNEQFF
TGTGCCAGCAGCACCCTCACGGGGGGGCTGTACAATGAGCAGTTCTTC
>-|-|TRBJ1-1|TRBV10-3
CAIRGEKNTEAFF
TGTGCCATCAGGGGAGAGAAGAACACTGAAGCTTTCTTT
>-|TRBD1|TRBJ1-4|TRBV9
CASSPRQGAGEKLFF
TGTGCCAGCAGCCCCCGTCAGGGGGCCGGTGAAAAACTGTTTTTT
>-|-|TRBJ1-1|TRBV18
CASSPGGWTEAFF
TGTGCCAGCTCACCAGGGGGCTGGACTGAAGCTTTCTTT
>-|TRBD2|TRBJ2-2|TRBV27
CASSLLAVNTGELFF
TGTGCCAGCAGTTTACTAGCGGTAAACACCGGGGAGCTGTTTTTT
>-|TRBD2|TRBJ2-3|TRBV14
CASSLGLLAGGHTDTQYF
TGTGCCAGCAGCCTTGGTCTACTAGCGGGGGGCCACACAGATACGCAGTATTTT
>-|TRBD1|TRBJ2-7|TRBV5-6
CASSSWTGGVYEQYF
TGTGCCAGCAGCTCATGGACAGGGGGGGTCTACGAGCAGTACTTC
>-|-|TRBJ2-5|TRBV9
CASSPAGQGGETQYF
TGTGCCAGCAGCCCCGCCGGGCAGGGAGGAGAGACCCAGTACTTC
>-|TRBD1|TRBJ1-2|TRBV25-1
CASSESRGLGTGGRGYTF
TGTGCCAGCAGTGAATCGCGGGGGCTCGGAACAGGGGGCCGTGGCTACACCTTC
>few|TRBD1|TRBJ1-1|TRBV2
CASSAGDRGTNTEAFF
TGTGCCAGCAGTGCAGGTGACAGGGGGACAAACACTGAAGCTTTCTTT
>-|TRBD1|TRBJ2-5|TRBV5-5
CASSLRRPVRDREETQYF
TGTGCCAGCAGCTTAAGGAGGCCGGTCCGGGACAGGGAAGAGACCCAGTACTTC
>-|TRBD2|TRBJ2-5|TRBV28
CASSGGGPSGETQYF
TGTGCCAGCTCTGGCGGGGGGCCCTCGGGAGAGACCCAGTACTTC
>-|TRBD1|TRBJ2-7|TRBV19
CASTGQGFEEQYF
TGTGCCAGTACCGGACAGGGGTTTGAGGAGCAGTACTTC
>-|TRBD1|TRBJ1-4|TRBV29-1
CSATGTGGLSNEKLFF
TGCAGCGCGACCGGGACAGGGGGCCTTTCTAATGAAAAACTGTTTTTT
>-|-|TRBJ2-7|TRBV28
CASRESYEQYF
TGTGCCAGCAGGGAGTCCTACGAGCAGTACTTC
>-|-|TRBJ2-1|TRBV6-5
CASSYGQEPYNEQFF
TGTGCCAGCAGTTACGGGCAGGAACCTTACAATGAGCAGTTCTTC
>-|TRBD2|TRBJ2-1|TRBV15
CATSRLTSGGPDEQFF
TGTGCCACCAGCAGATTAACCAGCGGGGGTCCCGATGAGCAGTTCTTC
>-|TRBD1|TRBJ2-3|TRBV5-4
CASSRDRRDTQYF
TGTGCCAGCAGCCGGGACAGGAGAGATACGCAGTATTTT
>-|TRBD1|TRBJ1-2|TRBV2
CASSQQGVAWGYTF
TGTGCCAGCAGCCAGCAGGGGGTGGCGTGGGGCTACACCTTC
>-|TRBD2|TRBJ2-3|TRBV5-6
CASSFETSGGPDTQYF
TGTGCCAGCAGCTTCGAGACTAGCGGGGGCCCAGATACGCAGTATTTT
>few|-|TRBJ1-1|TRBV12-5
CASGPQTGEAFF
TGTGCTAGTGGTCCTCAAACGGGAGAAGCTTTCTTT
>-|-|TRBJ1-6|TRBV28
CASSRTHPNSPLHF
TGTGCCAGCAGTAGGACTCACCCCAATTCACCCCTCCACTTT
>-|TRBD1|TRBJ1-4|TRBV4-2
CASSLGTGTNEKLFF
TGTGCCAGCAGCTTGGGGACAGGAACTAATGAAAAACTGTTTTTT
>-|TRBD1|TRBJ1-1|TRBV18
CASSPDRGRDAEAFF
TGTGCCAGCTCACCAGACAGGGGGCGGGACGCTGAAGCTTTCTTT
>-|-|TRBJ1-5|TRBV16
CASSSQLGTLRRSNQPQHF
TGTGCCAGCAGCTCGCAGCTCGGGACACTCCGAAGGAGCAATCAGCCCCAGCATTTT
>-|TRBD1|TRBJ2-3|TRBV4-1
CASSISGTGGTDTQYF
TGCGCCAGCAGCATATCCGGGACAGGGGGCACAGATACGCAGTATTTT
>-|TRBD1|TRBJ1-5|TRBV7-8
CTSISGTGSNQPQHF
TGTACCAGCATCTCGGGGACAGGTAGCAATCAGCCCCAGCATTTT
>few|-|TRBJ1-5|TRBV5-4
CASSLAGNQPQHF
TGTGCCAGCAGCTTGGCGGGCAATCAGCCCCAGCATTTT
>-|-|TRBJ1-6|TRBV15
CATSREGASSYNSPLHF
TGTGCCACCAGCAGAGAGGGGGCGAGCTCCTATAATTCACCCCTCCACTTT
>-|-|TRBJ2-3|TRBV18
CASSTGGGTDTQYF
TGTGCCAGCTCGACCGGGGGTGGTACAGATACGCAGTATTTT
>few|TRBD1|TRBJ1-5|TRBV2
CASNSGGFNQPQHF
TGTGCCAGCAACTCAGGGGGATTCAATCAGCCCCAGCATTTT
>once|TRBD1|TRBJ1-2|TRBV28
CASSRDSYGYTF
TGTGCCAGCAGTCGGGACAGCTATGGCTACACCTTC
>-|TRBD1|TRBJ1-1|TRBV10-3
CAISDGGQGIYTEAFF
TGTGCCATCAGTGACGGCGGACAGGGGATTTACACTGAAGCTTTCTTT
>-|TRBD1|TRBJ1-2|TRBV5-1
CASSPGQGAIYGYTF
TGCGCCAGCAGCCCTGGACAGGGGGCTATCTATGGCTACACCTTC